The table lists the clone carrying this TCR beta chain with many counts. At one end, the junction sequence differs from germline, possibly due to a read error. The record originates from a study of T cells in Graves' hyperthyroidism and ophthalmopathy. TCR beta CDR3 region amplification was performed from RNA transcripts. A first-round RT-PCR of the TCR CDR3 used the HTBI primer set. TCRdb fed the multiplex PCR reads into MiXCR, producing one record per CDR3 protein. Found here are some 600,000 distinct CDR3 sequences, 14% of them singletons; the top ten hold under 7%. The CDR3 consists of 12 residues. Germline CDR1 SGHRS, CDR2 YFSETQ.

Material for sequencing was blood. V is TRBV5-1 and J is TRBJ2-3; D is unclear. This clonotype was obtained from a woman in her twenties or thirties with Graves' hyperthyroidism that later progressed to Graves' ophthalmopathy. Here the CDR3 DNA reads TGTGCCAGCAGCCTTAACACAGATACGCAGTATTTT. Translated, it gives CASSLNTDTQYF.